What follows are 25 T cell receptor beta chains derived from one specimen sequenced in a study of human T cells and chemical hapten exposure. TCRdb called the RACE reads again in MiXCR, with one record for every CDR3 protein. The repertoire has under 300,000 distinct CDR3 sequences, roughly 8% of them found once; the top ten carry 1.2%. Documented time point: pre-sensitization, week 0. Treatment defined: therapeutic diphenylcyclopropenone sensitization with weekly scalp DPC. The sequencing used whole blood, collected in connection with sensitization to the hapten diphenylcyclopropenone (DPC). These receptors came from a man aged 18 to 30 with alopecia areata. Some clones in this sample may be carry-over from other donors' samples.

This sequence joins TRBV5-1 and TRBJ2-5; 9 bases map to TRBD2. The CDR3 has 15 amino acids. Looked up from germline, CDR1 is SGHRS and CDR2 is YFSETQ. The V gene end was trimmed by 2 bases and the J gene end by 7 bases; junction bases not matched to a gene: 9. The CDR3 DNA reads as TGCGCCAGCAGCTTTGCTAGCGGGGTTGGGGCGACCCAGTACTTC. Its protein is CASSFASGVGATQYF.

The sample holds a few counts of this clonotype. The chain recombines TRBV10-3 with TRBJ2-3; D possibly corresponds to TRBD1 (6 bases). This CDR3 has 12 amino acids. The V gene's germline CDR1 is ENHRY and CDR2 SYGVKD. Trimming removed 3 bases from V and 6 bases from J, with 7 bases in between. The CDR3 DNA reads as TGTGCCATCAGTGACAGGGGTGATACGCAGTATTTT. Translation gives CAISDRGDTQYF.

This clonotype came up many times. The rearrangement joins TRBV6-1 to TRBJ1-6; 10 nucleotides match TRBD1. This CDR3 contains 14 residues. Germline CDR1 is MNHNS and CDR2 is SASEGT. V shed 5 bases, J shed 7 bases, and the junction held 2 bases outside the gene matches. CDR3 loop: CASSLDRGNSPLHF. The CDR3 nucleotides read TGTGCCAGCAGTTTGGACAGGGGGAATTCACCCCTCCACTTT.

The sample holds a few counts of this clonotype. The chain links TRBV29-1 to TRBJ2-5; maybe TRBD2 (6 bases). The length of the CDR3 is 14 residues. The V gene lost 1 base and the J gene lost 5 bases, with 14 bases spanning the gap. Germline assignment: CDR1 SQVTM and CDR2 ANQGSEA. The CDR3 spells CSVEGLEGEETQYF. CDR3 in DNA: TGCAGCGTTGAAGGTTTGGAGGGCGAGGAGACCCAGTACTTC.

The CDR3 nucleotides read TGTGCCAGCAGTTCCGAACCGGGACGGCGCAAAAACACCTTC. Protein product: CASSSEPGRRKNTF. The chain uses TRBV12-3 or TRBV12-4 and TRBJ1-2; D is perhaps TRBD1 (5 bases). Trimming took 4 bases from V and 12 from J, leaving 21 bases between them. The CDR3 totals 14 residues.

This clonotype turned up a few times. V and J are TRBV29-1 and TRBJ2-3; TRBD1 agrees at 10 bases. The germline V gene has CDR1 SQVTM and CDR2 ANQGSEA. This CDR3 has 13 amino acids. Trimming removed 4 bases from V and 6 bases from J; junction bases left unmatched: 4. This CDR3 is CSVGQGARDTQYF. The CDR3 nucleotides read TGCAGCGTTGGACAGGGGGCAAGGGATACGCAGTATTTT.

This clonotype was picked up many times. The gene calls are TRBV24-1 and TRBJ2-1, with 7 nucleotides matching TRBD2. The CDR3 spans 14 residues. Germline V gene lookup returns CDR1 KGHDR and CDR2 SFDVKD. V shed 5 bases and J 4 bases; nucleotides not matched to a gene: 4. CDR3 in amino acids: CATSGLADYNEQFF. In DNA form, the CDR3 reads TGTGCCACCAGTGGACTAGCAGATTACAATGAGCAGTTCTTC.

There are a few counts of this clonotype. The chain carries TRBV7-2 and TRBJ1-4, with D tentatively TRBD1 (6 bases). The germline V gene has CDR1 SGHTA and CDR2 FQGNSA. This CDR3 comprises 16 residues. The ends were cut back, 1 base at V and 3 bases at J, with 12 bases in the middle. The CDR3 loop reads CASSLEGGASNEKLFF. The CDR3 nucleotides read TGTGCCAGCAGCTTAGAAGGGGGGGCATCTAATGAAAAACTGTTTTTT.

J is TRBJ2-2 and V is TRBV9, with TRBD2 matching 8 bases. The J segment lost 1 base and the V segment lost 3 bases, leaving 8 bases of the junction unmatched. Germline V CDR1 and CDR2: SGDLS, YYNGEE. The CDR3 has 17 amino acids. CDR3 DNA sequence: TGTGCCAGCAGCGATCGGGAGAGCGGGGGGAACACCGGGGAGCTGTTTTTT. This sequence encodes CASSDRESGGNTGELFF. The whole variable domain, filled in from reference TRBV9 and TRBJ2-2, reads DSGVTQTPKHLITATGQRVTLRCSPRSGDLSVYWYQQSLDQGLQFLIQYYNGEERAKGNILERFSAQQFPDLHSELNLSSLELGDSALYFCASSDRESGGNTGELFFGEGSRLTVL.

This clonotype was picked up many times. The CDR3 sequence is CSVAQGNTEAFF. CDR3 bases: TGCAGCGTTGCCCAGGGTAACACTGAAGCTTTCTTT. J is TRBJ1-1 and V is TRBV29-1; maybe TRBD1 (5 bases). This CDR3 spans 12 amino acids. Germline CDR1 is SQVTM and CDR2 is ANQGSEA. V lost 4 bases and J lost 2, with 8 bases in between.

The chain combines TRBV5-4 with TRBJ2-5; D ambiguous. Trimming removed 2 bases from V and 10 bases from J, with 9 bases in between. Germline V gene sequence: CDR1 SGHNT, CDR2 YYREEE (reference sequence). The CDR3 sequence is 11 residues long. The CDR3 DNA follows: TGTGCCAGCAGCTTTAATCAGGACCAGTACTTC. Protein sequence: CASSFNQDQYF.

As DNA, the CDR3 is TGTGCCAGCAAGGGGACAAAGAATACCGGGGAGCTGTTTTTT. Its translation is CASKGTKNTGELFF. The chain couples TRBV25-1 to TRBJ2-2; the D gene is possibly TRBD1 (6 bases). From germline, CDR1 is MGHDK and CDR2 SYGVNS. The CDR3 runs to 14 residues. The ends were cut back, 7 bases at V and 5 bases at J, with 14 bases in the middle.

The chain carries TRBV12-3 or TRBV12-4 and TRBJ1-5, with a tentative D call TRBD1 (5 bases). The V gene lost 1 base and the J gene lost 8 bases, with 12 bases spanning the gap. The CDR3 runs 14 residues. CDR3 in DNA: TGTGCCAGCAGTTTAGGACAAGGCAGGGAGCCCCAGCATTTT. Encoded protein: CASSLGQGREPQHF.

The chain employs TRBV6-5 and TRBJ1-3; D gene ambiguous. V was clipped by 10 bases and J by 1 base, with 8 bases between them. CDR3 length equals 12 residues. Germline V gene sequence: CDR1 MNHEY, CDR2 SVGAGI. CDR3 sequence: CAIVGSGNTIYF. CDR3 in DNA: TGTGCCATCGTCGGGTCTGGAAACACCATATATTTT.

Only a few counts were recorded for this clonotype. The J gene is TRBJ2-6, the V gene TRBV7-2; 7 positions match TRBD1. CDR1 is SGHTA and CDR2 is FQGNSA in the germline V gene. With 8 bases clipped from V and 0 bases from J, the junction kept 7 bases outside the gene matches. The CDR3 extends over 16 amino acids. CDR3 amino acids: CASLTGLISGANVLTF. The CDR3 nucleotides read TGTGCCAGCCTGACAGGGCTTATCTCTGGGGCCAACGTCCTGACTTTC.

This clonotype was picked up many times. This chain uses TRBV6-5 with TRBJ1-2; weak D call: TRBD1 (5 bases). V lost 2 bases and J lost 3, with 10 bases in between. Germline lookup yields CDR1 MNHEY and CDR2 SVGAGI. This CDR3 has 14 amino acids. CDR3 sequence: CASSYRQSYYGYTF. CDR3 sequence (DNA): TGTGCCAGCAGTTACAGACAGAGCTACTATGGCTACACCTTC.

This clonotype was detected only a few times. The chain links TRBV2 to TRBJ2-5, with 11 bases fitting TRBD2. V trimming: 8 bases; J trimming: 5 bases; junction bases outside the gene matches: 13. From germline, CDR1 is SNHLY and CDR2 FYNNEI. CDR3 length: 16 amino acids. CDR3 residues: CASLGLAGGPEETQYF. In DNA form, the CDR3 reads TGTGCCAGCTTGGGGCTAGCGGGGGGCCCAGAGGAGACCCAGTACTTC.

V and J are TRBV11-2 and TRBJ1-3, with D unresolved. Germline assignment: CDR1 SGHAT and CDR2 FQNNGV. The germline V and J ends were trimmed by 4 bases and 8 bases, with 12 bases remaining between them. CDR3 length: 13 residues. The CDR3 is CASSWRARDTIYF. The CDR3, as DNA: TGTGCCAGCAGCTGGCGGGCTCGGGACACCATATATTTT. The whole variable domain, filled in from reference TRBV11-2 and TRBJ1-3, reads EAGVAQSPRYKIIEKRQSVAFWCNPISGHATLYWYQQILGQGPKLLIQFQNNGVVDDSQLPKDRFSAERLKGVDSTLKIQPAKLEDSAVYLCASSWRARDTIYFGEGSWLTVV.

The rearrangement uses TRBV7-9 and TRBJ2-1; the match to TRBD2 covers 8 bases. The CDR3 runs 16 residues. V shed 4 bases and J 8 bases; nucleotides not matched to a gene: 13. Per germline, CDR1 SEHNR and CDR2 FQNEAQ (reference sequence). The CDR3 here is CASSSTLSRGVYEQFF. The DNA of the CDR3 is TGTGCCAGCAGCTCCACCCTATCGCGGGGGGTTTATGAGCAGTTCTTC. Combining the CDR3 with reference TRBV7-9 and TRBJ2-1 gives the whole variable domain DTGVSQNPRHKITKRGQNVTFRCDPISEHNRLYWYRQTLGQGPEFLTYFQNEAQLEKSRLLSDRFSAERPKGSFSTLEIQRTEQGDSAMYLCASSSTLSRGVYEQFFGPGTRLTVL.

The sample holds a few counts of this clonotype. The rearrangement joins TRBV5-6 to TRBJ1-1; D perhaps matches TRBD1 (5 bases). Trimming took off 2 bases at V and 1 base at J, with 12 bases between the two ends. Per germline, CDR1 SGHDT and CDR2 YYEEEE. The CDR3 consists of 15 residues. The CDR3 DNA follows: TGTGCCAGCAGCTTATCAGCCAGGGCGAACACTGAAGCTTTCTTT. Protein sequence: CASSLSARANTEAFF. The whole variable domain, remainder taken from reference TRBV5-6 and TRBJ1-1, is DAGVTQSPTHLIKTRGQQVTLRCSPKSGHDTVSWYQQALGQGPQFIFQYYEEEERQRGNFPDRFSGHQFPNYSSELNVNALLLGDSALYLCASSLSARANTEAFFGQGTRLTVV.

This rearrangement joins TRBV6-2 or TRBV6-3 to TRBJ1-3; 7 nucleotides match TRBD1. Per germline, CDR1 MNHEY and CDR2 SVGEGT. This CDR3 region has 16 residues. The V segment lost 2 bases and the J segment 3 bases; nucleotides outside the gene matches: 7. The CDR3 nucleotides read TGTGCCAGCAGTTACCTTCGACAGGGTCGTGGAAACACCATATATTTT. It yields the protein CASSYLRQGRGNTIYF.

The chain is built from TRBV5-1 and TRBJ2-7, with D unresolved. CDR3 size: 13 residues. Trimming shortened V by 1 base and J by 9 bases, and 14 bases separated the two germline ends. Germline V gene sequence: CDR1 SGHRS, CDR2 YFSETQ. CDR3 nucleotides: TGCGCCAGCAGCTTGAACAGACACAGTATGCAGTACTTC. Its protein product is CASSLNRHSMQYF.

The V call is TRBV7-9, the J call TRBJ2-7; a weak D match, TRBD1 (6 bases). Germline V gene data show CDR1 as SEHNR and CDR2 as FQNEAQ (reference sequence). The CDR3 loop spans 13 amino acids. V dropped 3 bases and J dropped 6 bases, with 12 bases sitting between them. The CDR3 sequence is CASSFTGISEQYF. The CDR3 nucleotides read TGTGCCAGCAGCTTTACAGGGATATCCGAGCAGTACTTC.

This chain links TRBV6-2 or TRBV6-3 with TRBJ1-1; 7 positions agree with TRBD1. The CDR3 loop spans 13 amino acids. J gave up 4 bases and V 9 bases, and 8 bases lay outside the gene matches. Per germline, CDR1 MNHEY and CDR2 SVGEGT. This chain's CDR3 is CASILAGGTEAFF. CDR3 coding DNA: TGTGCCAGTATACTAGCAGGGGGCACTGAAGCTTTCTTT.

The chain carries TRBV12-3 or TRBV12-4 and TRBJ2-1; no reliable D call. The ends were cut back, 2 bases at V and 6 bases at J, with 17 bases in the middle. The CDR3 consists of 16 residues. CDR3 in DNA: TGTGCCAGCAGTTTATTTCGGTTTGGTCGGATCAATGAGCAGTTCTTC. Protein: CASSLFRFGRINEQFF.